The 21 T cell receptor beta chains below come from one sample, sequenced in a study of blood T cell repertoires in COVID-19. Sequencing was performed with immunoSEQ multiplex PCR; in TCRdb, only in-frame clones are kept and a portion is missing. The sample holds about 360,000 clones, around 87% seen once. Sequenced material: peripheral blood. The receptors shown here come from a human donor in a cohort sampled during active COVID-19.

This clone has a count of ten or more. Other DNA variants within this sample encode the same CDR3. The rearrangement uses TRBV2 and TRBJ2-5, with a possible D match to TRBD1 (6 bases). CDR1 is SNHLY and CDR2 is FYNNEI in the germline V gene. The CDR3 totals 13 residues. Trimming pared 3 bases from V and 1 base from J, leaving 6 bases between. The CDR3 DNA is TGTGCCAGCAGTGAGGACAGCCAAGAGACCCAGTACTTC. Protein product: CASSEDSQETQYF.

The chain uses TRBV28 and TRBJ1-2, with 8 bases lining up with TRBD1. The CDR3 totals 14 residues. Unmatched junction bases numbered 3, after V lost 2 bases and J lost 4 bases. In germline, CDR1 is MDHEN, CDR2 SYDVKM. CDR3 sequence (DNA): TGTGCCAGCAGTTTACGGGACAGGCCCTATGGCTACACCTTC. Translation gives CASSLRDRPYGYTF.

The V gene is TRBV27, the J gene TRBJ2-7; TRBD1 matches at 8 bases. Germline values: CDR1 MNHEY, CDR2 SMNVEV (reference sequence). The J segment lost 1 base and the V segment lost 8 bases, leaving 10 bases of the junction unmatched. CDR3 length: 15 amino acids. The chain's CDR3 is CASATLGTGSYEQYF. For the CDR3, the DNA is TGTGCCAGCGCGACGTTGGGGACAGGATCCTACGAGCAGTACTTC.

J is TRBJ2-3 and V is TRBV5-5, with D perhaps matching TRBD2 (7 bases). Per germline, CDR1 SGHKS and CDR2 YYEKEE (reference sequence). V gave up 4 bases and J gave up 5 bases, with 17 bases separating them. The CDR3 spans 15 residues. The DNA of the CDR3 is TGTGCCAGCAGCCGAGGGGGGCGGGAGTTAGATACGCAGTATTTT. Translating gives CASSRGGRELDTQYF.

The chain employs TRBV3-1 (or the pseudogene TRBV3-2) and TRBJ2-2; 7 nucleotides agree with TRBD2. The CDR3 sequence is 15 residues long. From germline, CDR1 is LGHDT and CDR2 YNNKEL (reference sequence). With 0 bases clipped from V and 7 bases from J, the junction kept 5 bases outside the gene matches. The CDR3 coding sequence is TGTGCCAGCAGCCAAGAGGGGAGGGGTAGCGGGGAGCTGTTTTTT. This encodes CASSQEGRGSGELFF.

The chain has TRBV2 and TRBJ2-3; the match to TRBD2 covers 13 bases. The CDR3 spans 14 residues. The germline gives CDR1 SNHLY, CDR2 FYNNEI. V gave up 5 bases and J gave up 6 bases; unmatched junction bases: 2. CDR3 amino acids: CASSTSGGEDTQYF. For the CDR3, the DNA is TGTGCCAGCAGTACTAGCGGGGGGGAGGATACGCAGTATTTT. The full variable domain, in which reference TRBV2 and TRBJ2-3 provide the parts outside the CDR3, is EPEVTQTPSHQVTQMGQEVILRCVPISNHLYFYWYRQILGQKVEFLVSFYNNEISEKSEIFDDQFSVERPDGSNFTLKIRSTKLEDSAMYFCASSTSGGEDTQYFGPGTRLTVL.

This rearrangement joins TRBV2 to TRBJ1-2, with TRBD1 matching 9 bases. The trim removed 6 bases at V and 7 bases at J, leaving 9 bases unmatched. Germline values: CDR1 SNHLY, CDR2 FYNNEI. This CDR3 comprises 14 residues. The CDR3 nucleotides read TGTGCCAGCAGCGGGGACAGGGAGAACGGTGGCTACACCTTC. This gives the protein CASSGDRENGGYTF.

The chain couples TRBV4-1 to TRBJ2-7; perhaps TRBD1 as D (6 bases). The ends were cut back, 2 bases at V and 2 bases at J, with 13 bases in the middle. Germline CDR1 is MGHRA and CDR2 is YSYEKL. The CDR3 covers 15 residues. The CDR3: CASSQPAQGTYEQYF. CDR3 in DNA: TGCGCCAGCAGCCAACCCGCACAGGGCACCTACGAGCAGTACTTC.

The chain employs TRBV19 and TRBJ2-3; TRBD1 aligns across 9 bases. Germline trimming cut 2 bases from V and 4 bases from J; bases unmatched to any gene: 4. The CDR3 length is 15 residues. Germline V gives CDR1 LNHDA, CDR2 SQIVND (reference sequence). DNA for the CDR3: TGTGCCAGTAGTATACGGACAGGGGACCCAGATACGCAGTATTTT. It translates to CASSIRTGDPDTQYF.

The genes are TRBV13 and TRBJ2-2; TRBD1 is a possible D gene (6 bases). The V end was cut by 5 bases, the J end by 2 bases, with 9 bases between. Germline V lookup: CDR1 PRHDT, CDR2 FYEKMQ (reference sequence). The CDR3 has 14 residues. CDR3 amino acids: CASSLQGNTGELFF. The CDR3, as DNA: TGTGCCAGCAGCCTACAGGGTAACACCGGGGAGCTGTTTTTT.

The chain links TRBV7-2 to TRBJ2-7, with D uncertain. Per the germline V gene, CDR1 is SGHTA and CDR2 is FQGNSA. This CDR3 spans 15 amino acids. Deletions cut 8 bases from V and 0 bases from J, with 17 bases between. The CDR3 here is CASGLIWPYSYEQYF. CDR3 nucleotides: TGTGCCAGCGGCCTGATTTGGCCTTACTCCTACGAGCAGTACTTC.

The chain employs TRBV5-6 and TRBJ2-3; 10 positions match TRBD2. The germline CDR1 and CDR2 sequences are SGHDT and YYEEEE. The CDR3 contains 15 residues. V gave up 2 bases and J gave up 3 bases; unmatched junction bases: 3. CDR3 protein: CASSLTSGTTDTQYF. The CDR3 DNA reads as TGTGCCAGCAGCTTAACTAGCGGGACGACAGATACGCAGTATTTT.

The chain links TRBV24-1 to TRBJ2-3, with 13 bases fitting TRBD2. CDR3 length: 18 amino acids. V shed 3 bases and J 2 bases; nucleotides not matched to a gene: 7. The V gene's germline CDR1 is KGHDR and CDR2 SFDVKD. CDR3 loop: CATSDEGTSGIPTDTQYF. Here the CDR3 DNA reads TGTGCCACCAGTGATGAGGGGACTAGCGGGATTCCCACAGATACGCAGTATTTT.

The CDR3 reads CAISESPTGILGPQHF. For the CDR3, the DNA is TGTGCCATCAGTGAGTCTCCAACGGGGATTTTAGGGCCCCAGCATTTT. The chain has TRBV10-3 and TRBJ1-5; D is ambiguous. Trimming removed 0 bases at V and 9 bases at J, with 18 bases between. Looked up from germline, CDR1 is ENHRY and CDR2 is SYGVKD. This CDR3 has 16 amino acids.

The V gene is TRBV30, the J gene TRBJ2-5; 7 bases fit TRBD2. J gave up 9 bases and V 5 bases, and 15 bases lay outside the gene matches. The V gene's germline CDR1 is GTSNPN and CDR2 SVGIG (reference sequence). This CDR3 spans 14 amino acids. The DNA of the CDR3 is TGTGCCTGGGGTCAGGAGGGGAGGGGTTCGGCCCAGTACTTC. This encodes CAWGQEGRGSAQYF.

The V call is TRBV19, the J call TRBJ1-5, with 8 positions matching TRBD1. Germline V gene data show CDR1 as LNHDA and CDR2 as SQIVND (reference sequence). Trimming took 6 bases from V and 4 from J; bases not matched to a gene: 8. The CDR3 has 15 amino acids. CDR3 nucleotides: TGTGCCAGTAGACCGGGACAGGTACTGAATCAGCCCCAGCATTTT. Protein sequence: CASRPGQVLNQPQHF.

J is TRBJ2-5 and V is TRBV7-3; 8 positions match TRBD2. V was clipped by 5 bases and J by 5 bases; unmatched bases: 7. Germline lookup yields CDR1 SGHTA and CDR2 FQGTGA. This CDR3 region has 14 residues. The CDR3 DNA sequence: TGTGCCAGCAGCCCCGGGGGGGGCCGGGAGACCCAGTACTTC. Protein sequence: CASSPGGGRETQYF.

The chain uses TRBV19 and TRBJ1-5; 10 bases line up with TRBD1. V was clipped by 4 bases and J by 5 bases; unmatched bases: 5. The CDR3 contains 15 residues. Per germline, CDR1 LNHDA and CDR2 SQIVND (reference sequence). The CDR3 here is CASSTEGQGHQPQHF. CDR3 in DNA: TGTGCCAGTAGTACCGAGGGACAGGGGCATCAGCCCCAGCATTTT.

The chain is built from TRBV4-1 and TRBJ1-2, with D perhaps TRBD1 (6 bases). The CDR3 contains 15 residues. V was pared by 3 bases and J by 4 bases, with 15 bases between. In germline, CDR1 is MGHRA, CDR2 YSYEKL. The CDR3 protein is CASSHPGTPTYGYTF. The CDR3 DNA sequence: TGCGCCAGCAGCCACCCCGGGACACCAACCTATGGCTACACCTTC.

The rearrangement uses TRBV20-1 and TRBJ2-3, with 10 bases that match TRBD2. Germline CDR1 is DFQATT and CDR2 is SNEGSKA (reference sequence). The CDR3 runs 11 residues. V lost 6 bases and J lost 6; bases outside the gene matches: 0. The CDR3 here is CSAGLADTQYF. The CDR3 bases are TGCAGTGCGGGACTAGCGGATACGCAGTATTTT.

This clone appeared a single time. The chain couples TRBV30 to TRBJ1-1, with unresolved D. The CDR3 is 11 amino acids. Per germline, CDR1 GTSNPN and CDR2 SVGIG (reference sequence). V shed 2 bases and J shed 5 bases, with 6 bases lying between them. CDR3: CAWSSQTEAFF. The CDR3 nucleotides are TGTGCCTGGAGTTCCCAGACTGAAGCTTTCTTT.